One TCR beta chain is described in this entry. There is no known antigen for this receptor. No base quality values were provided; no much bigger clone lies one nucleotide off. The CDR3 regions of human TCRbeta chains were analyzed by immunosequencing. In the original analysis: Repertoire TCRs were matched against a reference library of SARS-CoV-2-specific TCRs generated with the MIRA antigen-specificity platform. Breadth meant the fraction of unique TCRs that were SARS-CoV-2-associated, whereas depth meant the fraction of total T cells that were SARS-CoV-2-associated. Using the MIRA data, each spike-specific TCR was mapped to the spike region that the TCR reacts to and placed in a CD4 or CD8 class. Log10-transformed breadth and depth values were compared by one-way ANOVA with Sidak's multiple comparisons tests. TCRdb re-hosts the immuneACCESS table, in-frame sequences only. Its copies lack some clones; in the studies checked, an unresolved V gene accounts for under half of them, and the cause for the rest is not known. V and J calls and clone size are those listed in that table; D and trimming were worked out from the DNA. Recorded for this sample are over 150,000 clones; 90% of them occurred a single time. The biggest ten clones account for approximately 3% of the sample.

The sample's time point label, in plain terms: baseline before first vaccination. Vaccinee samples came from UK trials COV001 and COV002, including a single-blind randomized controlled phase 2/3 trial of AZD1222 (ChAdOx1 nCoV-19) in healthy adults. For TCRbeta chain sequencing, PBMC samples from trial participants were taken at day 0 and at day 28 after the second dose. CDR1 MNHEY and CDR2 SMNVEV were looked up in the germline V gene (reference sequence). Taken from cysteine to phenylalanine, the CDR3 has 12 residues. Only the CDR3 DNA stays, 36 bases, in frame from base 1. At the junction V is shortened by 5 bases and J by 8 bases; bases outside the gene matches: 4. The sample belongs to a study of T cell responses to AZD1222 COVID-19 vaccine (dated by TCRdb to the early 2020s). General notes on the study: AZD1222 recipients given second doses at about 4 weeks or at about 12 weeks were pooled, since spike-specific TCR depth and breadth were not found to differ between the two schedules. Trial participants were enrolled by age into subgroups of 18-55, 56-69 and 70-plus years, and roughly 150, 30 and 60 TCR-sequenced participants, respectively, were included in these subgroups. A total of more than 230 trial participants underwent TCR sequencing, of whom 207 had received two doses of AZD1222 and 26 had received two doses of the MenACWY control vaccine. Findings and caveats that apply to the study as a whole: After two AZD1222 doses, spike-specific TCR breadth and depth were significantly higher than at day 0 and than in MenACWY recipients. Most participants were white British and females outnumbered males, and the authors suggested that clonal diversity may have been underestimated. CD4 TCRs associated with the vaccine covered the entire spike protein, and the dominant responses were in regions 160-218 and 743-854. In the small 56-69-year group, the increase in depth fell short of significance, most likely because of low power. Conclusions about previously exposed vaccinees are limited because only six or seven AZD1222 recipients were SARS-CoV-2 seropositive at baseline. Reportedly, almost half of the unique spike-specific TCRs recognized epitopes lying outside the regions that are mutated in the B.1.351 and B.1.1.7 variants. No day 14 peak-response samples were available, so repertoires were characterized only after the peak T cell response.

This clonotype was obtained from an adult in good health. The sequences come from peripheral blood, collected on day 0 of AZD1222 vaccination. Here the chain combines TRBV27 and TRBJ1-2; 8 nucleotides in the junction match TRBD1. CDR3 region: CASSPGGYGYTF. The DNA is TGTGCCAGCAGTCCAGGGGGCTACGGCTACACCTTC.